This T cell receptor beta chain was recovered during a study of blood T cell repertoires in COVID-19. Clones were sequenced by immunoSEQ multiplex PCR, and TCRdb holds only the in-frame ones, with some missing. The sample gives some 61,000 clones, 80% to 90% of which show up once; approximately 1.5% is in the top ten. CDR1 and CDR2 (germline): SEHNR, FQNEAQ (reference sequence). The CDR3 extends over 14 amino acids. Trimming left V 5 bases short and J 13 bases short, with 23 bases between. This receptor was obtained from a man in his fifties or sixties with acute or convalescent COVID-19. Sequenced sample: peripheral blood. The chain joins TRBV7-9 to TRBJ1-1; D is possibly TRBD1 (5 bases). CDR3 nucleotide sequence: TGTGCCAGCAGCCCTAAGGGGCAGCTCACTGGGGTTTTCTTT. This sequence encodes CASSPKGQLTGVFF.